This TCR beta chain is drawn from a study of cytomegalovirus exposure and HLA in healthy donors. Comments on this clone: Its specificity is unknown.

Study-wide points: In a later analysis, at a false discovery rate of 0.05, 16,951 TCR beta sequences matched HLA alleles.

PCR employed 60 Vbeta and 13 Jbeta primers. Here immunoSEQ multiplex PCR was the method, and the copy in TCRdb shows in-frame clones only, minus some. This sample has 250,000 to 350,000 clones, with 86% found just once. The CDR3 runs to 14 residues. Looked up from germline, CDR1 is MDHEN and CDR2 is SYDVKM. The V and J ends lost 3 bases and 4 bases respectively, with 10 bases between them. Sequencing was done on a sample of PBMCs. The rearrangement links TRBV28 to TRBJ1-5; D unresolved. The sequence was collected from a man in his forties in good health and CMV-seropositive. The CDR3 region is CASSFLQLNQPQHF. CDR3 nucleotides: TGTGCCAGCAGTTTTCTCCAACTAAATCAGCCCCAGCATTTT.